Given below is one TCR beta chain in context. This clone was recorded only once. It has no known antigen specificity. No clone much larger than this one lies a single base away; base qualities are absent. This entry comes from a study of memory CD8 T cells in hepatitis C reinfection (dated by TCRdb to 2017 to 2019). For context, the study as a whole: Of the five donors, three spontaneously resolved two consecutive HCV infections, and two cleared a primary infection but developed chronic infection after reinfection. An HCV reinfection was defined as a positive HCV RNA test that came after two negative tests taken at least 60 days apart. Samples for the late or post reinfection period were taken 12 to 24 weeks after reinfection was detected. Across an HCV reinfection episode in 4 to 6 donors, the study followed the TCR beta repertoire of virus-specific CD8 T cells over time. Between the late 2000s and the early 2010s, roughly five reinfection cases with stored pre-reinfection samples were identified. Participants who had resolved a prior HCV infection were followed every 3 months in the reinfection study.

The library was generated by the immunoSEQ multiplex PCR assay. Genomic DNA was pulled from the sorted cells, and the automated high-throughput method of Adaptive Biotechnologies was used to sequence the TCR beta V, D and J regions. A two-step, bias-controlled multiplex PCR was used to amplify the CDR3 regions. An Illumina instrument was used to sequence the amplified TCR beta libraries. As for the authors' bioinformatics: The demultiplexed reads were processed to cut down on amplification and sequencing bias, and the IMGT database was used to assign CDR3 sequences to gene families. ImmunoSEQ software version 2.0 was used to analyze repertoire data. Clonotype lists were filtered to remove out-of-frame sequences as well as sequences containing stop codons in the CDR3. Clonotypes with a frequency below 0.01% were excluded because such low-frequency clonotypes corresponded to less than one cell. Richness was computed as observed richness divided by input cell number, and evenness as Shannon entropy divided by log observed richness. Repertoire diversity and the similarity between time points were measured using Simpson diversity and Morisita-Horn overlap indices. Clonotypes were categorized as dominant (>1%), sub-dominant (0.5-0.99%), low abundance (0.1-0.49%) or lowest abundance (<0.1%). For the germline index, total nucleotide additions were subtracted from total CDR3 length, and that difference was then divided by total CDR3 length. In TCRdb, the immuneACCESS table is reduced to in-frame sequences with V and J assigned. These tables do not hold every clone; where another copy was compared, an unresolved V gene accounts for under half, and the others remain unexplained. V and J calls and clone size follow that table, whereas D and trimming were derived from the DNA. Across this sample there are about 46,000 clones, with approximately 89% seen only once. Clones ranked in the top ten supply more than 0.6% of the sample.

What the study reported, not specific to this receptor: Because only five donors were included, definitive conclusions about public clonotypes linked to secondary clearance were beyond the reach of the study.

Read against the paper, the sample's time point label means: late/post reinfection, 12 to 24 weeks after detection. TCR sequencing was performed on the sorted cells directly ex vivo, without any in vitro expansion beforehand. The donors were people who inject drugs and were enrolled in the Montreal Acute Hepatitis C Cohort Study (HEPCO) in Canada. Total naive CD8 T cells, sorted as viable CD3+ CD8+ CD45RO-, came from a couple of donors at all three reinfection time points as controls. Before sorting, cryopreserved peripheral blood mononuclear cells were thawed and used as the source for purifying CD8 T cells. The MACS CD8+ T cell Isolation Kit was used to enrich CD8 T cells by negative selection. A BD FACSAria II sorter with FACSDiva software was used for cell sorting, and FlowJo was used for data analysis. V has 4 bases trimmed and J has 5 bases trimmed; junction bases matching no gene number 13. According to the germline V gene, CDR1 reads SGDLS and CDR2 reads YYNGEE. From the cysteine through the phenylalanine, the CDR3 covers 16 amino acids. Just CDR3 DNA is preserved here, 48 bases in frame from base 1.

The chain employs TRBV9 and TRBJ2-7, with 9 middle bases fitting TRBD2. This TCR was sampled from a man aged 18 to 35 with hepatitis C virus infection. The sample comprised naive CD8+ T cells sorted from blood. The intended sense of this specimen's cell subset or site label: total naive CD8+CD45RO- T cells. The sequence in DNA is TGTGCCAGCAGCCCAGGAGGGGTAGCGGGAGCTAACGAGCAGTACTTC. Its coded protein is CASSPGGVAGANEQYF.